Listed below are T cell receptor beta chains from one sample, sequenced in a study of cytomegalovirus exposure and HLA in healthy donors. The protocol was immunoSEQ multiplex PCR, while the TCRdb copy is restricted to in-frame clones and leaves out a portion. The table lists 35,000 to 50,000 clones, around nine tenths of them singletons. Material for sequencing was PBMCs. The origin of the receptors is a man aged 18 to 35 in good health and CMV-seronegative. CDR3s include the opening cysteine and the closing phenylalanine or tryptophan. A D gene is named only where the DNA matches it firmly. A row's size may be missing; if present it is once, few, many or a size class.

size: NA
J: TRBJ1-3
V: TRBV7-2
D: NA
DNA: TGTGCCAGCAGCCCCCTATCTGGAAACACCATATATTTT
CDR3: CASSPLSGNTIYF

size: NA
J: TRBJ1-1
V: TRBV7-9
D: TRBD1
DNA: TGTGCCAGCAGCCGGGACAGTTACACTGAAGCTTTCTTT
CDR3: CASSRDSYTEAFF

size: NA
J: TRBJ2-3
V: TRBV6-4
D: TRBD1
DNA: TGTGCCAGCAGTGAGACCGGGACAGAGAGCACAGATACGCAGTATTTT
CDR3: CASSETGTESTDTQYF

size: NA
J: TRBJ2-5
V: TRBV19
D: NA
DNA: TGTGCCAGTAGTAAAAAGCAGTCTAGCCGAGAGACCCAGTACTTC
CDR3: CASSKKQSSRETQYF

size: NA
J: TRBJ1-4
V: TRBV7-2
D: NA
DNA: TGTGCCAGCAGCTTAGTCTTCGGGCAGGGCGATGAAAAACTGTTTTTT
CDR3: CASSLVFGQGDEKLFF

size: NA
J: TRBJ2-2
V: TRBV5-4
D: NA
DNA: TGTGCCAGCAGCTTAGTACACAGGGTGGAGAACACCGGGGAGCTGTTTTTT
CDR3: CASSLVHRVENTGELFF

size: NA
J: TRBJ2-7
V: TRBV5-8
D: NA
DNA: TGTGCCAGCAGCTTGGCCGGGCAGGGTAGCTACGAGCAGTACTTC
CDR3: CASSLAGQGSYEQYF

size: medium-sized
J: TRBJ1-1
V: TRBV7-9
D: TRBD1
DNA: TGTGCCAGCAACCCGGGACAGGGCACTGAAGCTTTCTTT
CDR3: CASNPGQGTEAFF

size: NA
J: TRBJ2-3
V: TRBV7-6
D: TRBD2
DNA: TGTGCCAGCAGCGTCACTAGCGGGACCCCCCCAGATACGCAGTATTTT
CDR3: CASSVTSGTPPDTQYF

size: NA
J: TRBJ2-1
V: TRBV6-6
D: TRBD2
DNA: TGTGCCAGCAGAAGCTATCCGGGGGGGCGGAATGAGCAGTTCTTC
CDR3: CASRSYPGGRNEQFF

size: NA
J: TRBJ2-1
V: TRBV19
D: NA
DNA: TGTGCCAGTAGTTTCTTACAGGGTGAGCAGTTCTTC
CDR3: CASSFLQGEQFF

size: NA
J: TRBJ1-2
V: TRBV19
D: NA
DNA: TGTGCCAGTAGTATAGATCTATTGCGGCATGGCTACACCTTC
CDR3: CASSIDLLRHGYTF

size: NA
J: TRBJ2-1
V: TRBV15
D: NA
DNA: TGTGCCACCAGCAGAGGTGGGGGGACTGAATACAATGAGCAGTTCTTC
CDR3: CATSRGGGTEYNEQFF

size: once
J: TRBJ2-4
V: TRBV4-1
D: NA
DNA: TGCGCCAGCAAAGGGGAAGCGCTAGCCAAAAACATTCAGTACTTC
CDR3: CASKGEALAKNIQYF

size: NA
J: TRBJ2-4
V: TRBV15
D: TRBD2
DNA: TGTGCCACCAGCAGAGAGACCCTCTCCGCGGGGGGTGCTCAAGCCAAAAACATTCAGTACTTC
CDR3: CATSRETLSAGGAQAKNIQYF

size: NA
J: TRBJ2-5
V: TRBV5-1
D: TRBD1
DNA: TGCGCCAGCAGCTTAGGTTCTGGAACAGGGGCCGAGACCCAGTACTTC
CDR3: CASSLGSGTGAETQYF

size: NA
J: TRBJ2-3
V: TRBV9
D: TRBD1
DNA: TGTGCCAGCAGCGGGACAGGGGGCGGAAGCACAGATACGCAGTATTTT
CDR3: CASSGTGGGSTDTQYF

size: NA
J: TRBJ2-1
V: TRBV7-2
D: TRBD1
DNA: TGTGCCAGCAGCTCGGGACAGGGGGCCTACAATGAGCAGTTCTTC
CDR3: CASSSGQGAYNEQFF

size: NA
J: TRBJ2-7
V: TRBV5-1
D: TRBD2
DNA: TGCGCCAGCAGCCCGGAGGGTAGCGGGGCCGAGCAGTACTTC
CDR3: CASSPEGSGAEQYF

size: NA
J: TRBJ1-5
V: TRBV28
D: TRBD1
DNA: TGTGCCAGCAGCTCCGGGACAGTATATAGCAATCAGCCCCAGCATTTT
CDR3: CASSSGTVYSNQPQHF

size: NA
J: TRBJ1-1
V: TRBV9
D: NA
DNA: TGTGCCAGCAGCGACGGAGGGACGAACACTGAAGCTTTCTTT
CDR3: CASSDGGTNTEAFF

size: NA
J: TRBJ1-5
V: TRBV4-1
D: TRBD1
DNA: TGCGCCAGCAGCCCCGAGGGGACAGGCCGGCGTCAGCCCCAGCATTTT
CDR3: CASSPEGTGRRQPQHF

size: NA
J: TRBJ2-1
V: TRBV27
D: TRBD2
DNA: TGTGCCAGCATCGCAAGAGGGTGGCTAGCGGGAGCGCCGGGTCGATCCAATGAGCAGTTCTTC
CDR3: CASIARGWLAGAPGRSNEQFF

size: once
J: TRBJ2-1
V: TRBV5-8
D: NA
DNA: TGTGCCAGCAGCTTGGTGGGAGATGAGCAGTTCTTC
CDR3: CASSLVGDEQFF

size: NA
J: TRBJ2-4
V: TRBV7-8
D: TRBD1
DNA: TGTGCCAGCAGCTGGACAGGGGGCGAGGGAGCAGTTCAGTACTTC
CDR3: CASSWTGGEGAVQYF

size: NA
J: TRBJ2-5
V: TRBV5-6
D: TRBD2
DNA: TGTGCCAGCAGCTTGGCGGGGGGGGCCCCAGGAGTGGAGACCCAGTACTTC
CDR3: CASSLAGGAPGVETQYF

size: NA
J: TRBJ1-3
V: TRBV15
D: NA
DNA: TGTGCCACCAGTGAGGGATCTGGAAACACCATATATTTT
CDR3: CATSEGSGNTIYF

size: NA
J: TRBJ2-1
V: TRBV15
D: TRBD2
DNA: TGTGCCACCAGCAGAGAGGGGCTAGCGGGCTCCTACAATGAGCAGTTCTTC
CDR3: CATSREGLAGSYNEQFF

size: NA
J: TRBJ1-1
V: TRBV28
D: NA
DNA: TGTGCCAGCAGTTTATGGTTCGGGGGGGAGAACACTGAAGCTTTCTTT
CDR3: CASSLWFGGENTEAFF

size: NA
J: TRBJ2-7
V: TRBV27
D: TRBD1
DNA: TGTGCCAGCAGTTTAGGGGGACAGATTTCCTACGAGCAGTACTTC
CDR3: CASSLGGQISYEQYF

size: once
J: TRBJ2-4
V: TRBV6-1
D: NA
DNA: TGTGCCAGCCGTTTAAACAGTCACGGCATTCAGTACTTC
CDR3: CASRLNSHGIQYF

size: few
J: TRBJ2-2
V: TRBV2
D: TRBD2
DNA: TGTGCCAGCAGATTCTTAGCGGGAGGCACGAACACCGGGGAGCTGTTTTTT
CDR3: CASRFLAGGTNTGELFF

size: NA
J: TRBJ1-2
V: TRBV27
D: NA
DNA: TGTGCCAGCAGTGCCTCCTACAGGCTTACCTATGGCTACACCTTC
CDR3: CASSASYRLTYGYTF

size: NA
J: TRBJ2-7
V: TRBV2
D: TRBD1
DNA: TGTGCCAGCAGTGACTGGGACAGCTACGAGCAGTACTTC
CDR3: CASSDWDSYEQYF